This TCR beta chain originates from a study of identical twins. Notes on the study in general: Beta out-of-frame sequences showed weaker excess twin sharing. Abundant cord blood beta clonotypes carried fewer insertions; memory repertoires showed none.

TCRdb processed the 5' RACE reads anew with MiXCR; each CDR3 protein has one entry. The table has some 270,000 distinct CDR3 sequences, roughly 8% seen once; the top ten hold approximately 3%. This clonotype was found a few times. Antigen specificity is unknown. The germline V gene encodes CDR1 ENHRY and CDR2 SYGVKD. The CDR3 is 14 residues long. The V end lost 6 bases, the J end lost 3 bases, and 14 bases lay between the germline ends. The same sample was also studied in work on yellow fever vaccine responses in identical twins. As that report states: Twins' vaccine T cell response reportedly seemed partly convergent, partly personalized.

Sequenced: CD8+ T cells sorted from blood. The sequence was obtained from a woman under 30 in good health. V usage is TRBV10-3 and J usage is TRBJ1-1, with unresolved D. The CDR3: CAIRPLQADTEAFF. The DNA for the CDR3 is TGTGCCATCAGACCCCTCCAGGCCGACACTGAAGCTTTCTTT.